The following is a TCR beta chain sequence with its context. Its antigen is still unknown. CDR3 length: 19 amino acids. From germline, CDR1 is MNHEY and CDR2 SMNVEV (reference sequence). The germline V and J ends were trimmed by 0 bases and 0 bases, with 20 bases remaining between them. The run of the v3.0 immunoSEQ assay was at survey level. Sequencing was performed with immunoSEQ multiplex PCR; in TCRdb, only in-frame clones are kept and a portion is missing. Among 25,000 to 30,000 clones listed, roughly 85% were seen once. This record belongs to a study of long-term antiretroviral therapy in people with HIV. Study-wide findings and caveats: Diversity rose after ART but stayed below transplant donor controls.

Without exception, participants with HIV were treated in the United States. The clonotype comes from a man aged 18 to 29 with HIV. The starting material was unsorted PBMCs, obtained 0.8 years before starting antiretroviral therapy. This chain joins TRBV27 and TRBJ1-2; D gene ambiguous. The CDR3 DNA sequence: TGTGCCAGCAGTTTATCCCTATTAACTCTACCGGCGACTAACTATGGCTACACCTTC. The encoded protein is CASSLSLLTLPATNYGYTF.